Shown below are 30 T cell receptor beta chains from a single sample sequenced in a study of cytomegalovirus exposure and HLA in healthy donors. PCR was performed using 60 Vbeta and 13 Jbeta primers. Measured with immunoSEQ multiplex PCR; TCRdb has only the in-frame clones, and not every one. The sample lists 140,000 to 150,000 clones; almost 80% were seen once. What was sequenced was PBMCs. The receptors here all came from a woman in her thirties or forties in good health and CMV-seropositive.

The chain links TRBV6-1 to TRBJ1-5; D unclear. This CDR3 spans 14 amino acids. The V end was cut by 2 bases, the J end by 7 bases, with 12 bases between. CDR1 MNHNS and CDR2 SASEGT come from the germline V gene. This CDR3 reads CASSEMSFVQPQHF. The CDR3 nucleotides read TGTGCCAGCAGTGAAATGAGTTTCGTGCAGCCCCAGCATTTT.

The count of this clone is one. V and J are TRBV30 and TRBJ2-5; 13 nucleotides align to TRBD2. Losses at the gene ends were 4 bases for V and 1 base for J; bases not matched to a gene: 6. This CDR3 is built from 16 residues. Germline lookup yields CDR1 GTSNPN and CDR2 SVGIG (reference sequence). The DNA of the CDR3 is TGTGCCTGGAACCGGGGACTAGCGGGGATCCAAGAGACCCAGTACTTC. Translated: CAWNRGLAGIQETQYF.

This clone appeared a single time. The chain links TRBV2 to TRBJ2-1; a weak D match, TRBD2 (6 bases). The CDR3 runs 13 residues. Germline CDR1 reads SNHLY; CDR2 reads FYNNEI. V dropped 7 bases and J dropped 7 bases, with 14 bases sitting between them. The CDR3 nucleotides are TGTGCCAGCATGCTAGCGTCCTGGAATGAGCAGTTCTTC. This codes for CASMLASWNEQFF. Full variable domain (missing parts from reference TRBV2 and TRBJ2-1): EPEVTQTPSHQVTQMGQEVILRCVPISNHLYFYWYRQILGQKVEFLVSFYNNEISEKSEIFDDQFSVERPDGSNFTLKIRSTKLEDSAMYFCASMLASWNEQFFGPGTRLTVL.

In nucleotides, the CDR3 is TGTGCCAGTAGTCTTCTAGCGGGGGTGCGGAATGAGCAGTTCTTC. It yields the protein CASSLLAGVRNEQFF. This chain links TRBV19 with TRBJ2-1; TRBD2 agrees at 10 bases. The germline CDR1 and CDR2 sequences are LNHDA and SQIVND (reference sequence). V lost 5 bases and J lost 7; bases outside the gene matches: 8. The CDR3 is 15 residues long.

V and J are TRBV18 and TRBJ2-7, with TRBD2 as a possible D gene (5 bases). Germline CDR1 reads KGHSH; CDR2 reads LQKENI. This CDR3 has 13 residues. The germline V and J ends were trimmed by 1 base and 5 bases, with 9 bases remaining between them. CDR3 sequence: CASSPLTGNEQYF. As DNA, the CDR3 is TGTGCCAGCTCACCACTCACCGGGAACGAGCAGTACTTC.

The chain uses TRBV15 and TRBJ2-1; TRBD1 agrees at 7 bases. The CDR3 has 15 residues. Trimming at V came to 0 bases and at J to 2 bases, leaving 1 base not matched to a gene. CDR1 and CDR2 from the germline V gene are LNHNV and YYDKDF (reference sequence). CDR3 protein: CATSREGGAYNEQFF. In DNA, the CDR3 is TGTGCCACCAGCAGAGAAGGGGGCGCCTACAATGAGCAGTTCTTC.

This clone was found a few times. This rearrangement joins TRBV2 to TRBJ1-1, with 10 positions matching TRBD1. The CDR3 has 15 residues. Germline CDR1 reads SNHLY; CDR2 reads FYNNEI. The V gene end was trimmed by 4 bases and the J gene end by 4 bases; junction bases not matched to a gene: 6. Written as DNA, the CDR3 is TGTGCCAGCAGTGCGACAGGGGGCCGTGGCACTGAAGCTTTCTTT. Amino acids: CASSATGGRGTEAFF.

The chain couples TRBV2 to TRBJ2-1, with D hard to call. The CDR3 runs to 15 residues. The germline V and J ends were trimmed by 2 bases and 0 bases, with 8 bases remaining between them. Germline CDR1 SNHLY, CDR2 FYNNEI. CDR3 loop: CASSELADSYNEQFF. In DNA, the CDR3 is TGTGCCAGCAGTGAATTGGCGGACTCCTACAATGAGCAGTTCTTC.

The chain links TRBV5-1 to TRBJ1-6; D perhaps matches TRBD1 (5 bases). The germline CDR1 and CDR2 sequences are SGHRS and YFSETQ. V lost 1 base and J lost 8, with 7 bases in between. The CDR3 sequence is 13 residues long. CDR3 sequence reads: CASSLMTDSPLHF. The DNA of the CDR3 is TGCGCCAGCAGCTTGATGACAGATTCACCCCTCCACTTT.

This clone was observed a few times. The J gene is TRBJ2-3, the V gene TRBV7-2; D possibly corresponds to TRBD2 (7 bases). CDR3 length: 16 residues. Trimming stripped 5 bases from V and 0 bases from J, with 15 bases between. Germline V gene sequence: CDR1 SGHTA, CDR2 FQGNSA. CDR3 DNA: TGTGCCAGCAGCCTCGTCGGGGGGCCAAGCACAGATACGCAGTATTTT. As protein: CASSLVGGPSTDTQYF. The whole variable domain, filled in from reference TRBV7-2 and TRBJ2-3, reads GAGVSQSPSNKVTEKGKDVELRCDPISGHTALYWYRQSLGQGLEFLIYFQGNSAPDKSGLPSDRFSAERTGGSVSTLTIQRTQQEDSAVYLCASSLVGGPSTDTQYFGPGTRLTVL.

The chain is built from TRBV19 and TRBJ1-5; perhaps TRBD1 as D (6 bases). This CDR3 has 16 amino acids. Germline V gene data show CDR1 as LNHDA and CDR2 as SQIVND (reference sequence). Trimming removed 3 bases at V and 0 bases at J, with 12 bases between. The CDR3 protein is CASSIPGDTSNQPQHF. CDR3 nucleotides: TGTGCCAGTAGTATCCCTGGGGACACTAGCAATCAGCCCCAGCATTTT.

The CDR3 sequence: CAWSLTSGETQYF. The DNA of the CDR3 is TGTGCCTGGAGTCTGACTAGCGGGGAGACCCAGTACTTC. The rearrangement uses TRBV30 and TRBJ2-5, with 10 bases fitting TRBD2. Germline values: CDR1 GTSNPN, CDR2 SVGIG (reference sequence). After removal of 2 bases from V and 5 bases from J, the junction contained 2 bases not matched to a gene. The CDR3 has 13 residues.

Written as DNA, the CDR3 is TGTGCCAGCAAAGGACAGGGAAACTATGGCTACACCTTC. Protein sequence: CASKGQGNYGYTF. V usage is TRBV2 and J usage is TRBJ1-2; 8 bases line up with TRBD1. CDR3 size: 13 residues. CDR1 SNHLY and CDR2 FYNNEI come from the germline V gene. Trimming cost V 7 bases and J 2 bases; bases outside gene matches: 3.

V gene TRBV10-2 combines with J gene TRBJ2-2; 16 bases are shared with TRBD2. CDR3 size: 17 residues. V shed 6 bases and J 4 bases; nucleotides not matched to a gene: 5. Germline lookup yields CDR1 WSHSY and CDR2 SAAADI. This CDR3 reads CASRGLAGGLGTGELFF. The CDR3 bases are TGCGCCAGCAGGGGACTAGCGGGGGGGCTTGGCACCGGGGAGCTGTTTTTT.

This chain links TRBV7-2 with TRBJ1-2; maybe TRBD1 (5 bases). Germline values: CDR1 SGHTA, CDR2 FQGNSA. V lost 3 bases to trimming and J lost 4 bases, with 12 bases between them. The CDR3 totals 14 residues. The CDR3 sequence: CASSFISGGYGYTF. CDR3 nucleotide sequence: TGTGCCAGCAGCTTCATATCCGGGGGCTATGGCTACACCTTC.

J is TRBJ2-7 and V is TRBV27, with TRBD2 identical over 10 bases. CDR1 is MNHEY and CDR2 is SMNVEV in the germline V gene (reference sequence). The CDR3 is made up of 16 amino acids. V shed 6 bases, J shed 0 bases, and the junction held 8 bases outside the gene matches. CDR3 region: CASRLVSGGASYEQYF. The CDR3 nucleotides read TGTGCCAGCAGACTCGTCAGCGGGGGGGCCTCCTACGAGCAGTACTTC.

The rearrangement uses TRBV6-5 and TRBJ1-5, with unresolved D. Per germline, CDR1 MNHEY and CDR2 SVGAGI. The CDR3 loop spans 13 amino acids. Trimming left V 6 bases short and J 4 bases short, with 10 bases between. The CDR3 reads CASSGGWNQPQHF. In nucleotides, the CDR3 is TGTGCCAGCAGCGGCGGATGGAATCAGCCCCAGCATTTT.

This clone occurred once. V is TRBV6-1 and J is TRBJ2-5; 7 bases map to TRBD2. There are 16 residues in the CDR3. Trimming cost V 2 bases and J 4 bases; bases outside gene matches: 10. Per germline, CDR1 MNHNS and CDR2 SASEGT. The CDR3 DNA sequence: TGTGCCAGCAGTGAATTTCCTAGCGGCAAAGGAGAGACCCAGTACTTC. Residues: CASSEFPSGKGETQYF.

This chain connects TRBV6-1 to TRBJ1-5, with 9 bases lining up with TRBD1. The CDR3 has 15 residues. Germline assignment: CDR1 MNHNS and CDR2 SASEGT. Trimming at V came to 6 bases and at J to 2 bases, leaving 5 bases not matched to a gene. Here the CDR3 DNA reads TGTGCCAGCAGGACAACAGGGGGCGGCAATCAGCCCCAGCATTTT. Translation gives CASRTTGGGNQPQHF.

The V gene is TRBV7-2, the J gene TRBJ2-7; 10 nucleotides match TRBD2. V lost 6 bases, J lost 3 bases, and 8 bases stayed unmatched. Germline-derived CDR1 and CDR2 are SGHTA and FQGNSA. The CDR3 consists of 15 residues. CDR3 in DNA: TGTGCCAGCAGTTTGGTACTAGCGGGGTACTACGAGCAGTACTTC. It encodes CASSLVLAGYYEQYF.

J is TRBJ2-1 and V is TRBV5-4, with D perhaps matching TRBD1 (5 bases). With 4 bases removed from V and 4 bases from J, the gap between germline ends came to 12 bases. CDR3 length: 14 residues. The germline V gene encodes CDR1 SGHNT and CDR2 YYREEE (reference sequence). The CDR3 spells CASSPRQNYNEQFF. CDR3 nucleotides: TGTGCCAGCAGCCCCAGACAGAATTACAATGAGCAGTTCTTC.

J is TRBJ2-2 and V is TRBV7-3; 13 bases are shared with TRBD2. The ends lost 5 bases at V and 6 bases at J; junction bases unmatched: 3. The CDR3 consists of 15 residues. Germline CDR1 reads SGHTA; CDR2 reads FQGTGA. The CDR3 is CASSTTSGGAGELFF. CDR3 DNA: TGTGCCAGCAGCACTACTAGCGGGGGGGCCGGGGAGCTGTTTTTT. Full variable domain (outside the CDR3, taken from reference TRBV7-3 and TRBJ2-2): GAGVSQTPSNKVTEKGKYVELRCDPISGHTALYWYRQSLGQGPEFLIYFQGTGAADDSGLPNDRFFAVRPEGSVSTLKIQRTERGDSAVYLCASSTTSGGAGELFFGEGSRLTVL.

The CDR3 bases are TGTGCCAGCACTATAGAGAACACTGAAGCTTTCTTT. Amino acid sequence: CASTIENTEAFF. The rearrangement uses TRBV2 and TRBJ1-1; no reliable D call. The ends were cut back, 7 bases at V and 1 base at J, with 7 bases in the middle. The CDR3 covers 12 residues. The germline gives CDR1 SNHLY, CDR2 FYNNEI.

The table lists this clone with a few counts. The chain joins TRBV7-2 to TRBJ2-5, with 14 bases matching TRBD2. J gave up 6 bases and V 5 bases, and 8 bases lay outside the gene matches. The CDR3 extends over 16 amino acids. Germline assignment: CDR1 SGHTA and CDR2 FQGNSA. The CDR3 here is CASSPTSGGALKTQYF. Here the CDR3 DNA reads TGTGCCAGCAGCCCGACTAGCGGGGGGGCCTTGAAGACCCAGTACTTC.

This chain links TRBV19 with TRBJ1-5; D is uncertain. Germline CDR1 reads LNHDA; CDR2 reads SQIVND (reference sequence). The CDR3 totals 15 residues. V gave up 7 bases and J gave up 2 bases, with 15 bases separating them. CDR3 sequence reads: CASTPMSNGNQPQHF. In nucleotides, the CDR3 is TGTGCCAGTACCCCGATGAGCAATGGCAATCAGCCCCAGCATTTT.

V usage is TRBV29-1 and J usage is TRBJ2-7; D is unclear. V gave up 6 bases and J gave up 0 bases, with 6 bases separating them. This CDR3 is 11 amino acids long. CDR1 and CDR2 from the germline V gene are SQVTM and ANQGSEA. The CDR3 sequence: CSVSLSYEQYF. The CDR3 DNA is TGCAGCGTAAGCCTCTCCTACGAGCAGTACTTC.

The chain has TRBV27 and TRBJ2-3; tentative D call: TRBD2 (5 bases). Trimming pared 6 bases from V and 0 bases from J, leaving 16 bases between. The CDR3 is 16 residues long. From germline, CDR1 is MNHEY and CDR2 SMNVEV (reference sequence). The CDR3 spells CASRSLGDPSTDTQYF. CDR3 sequence (DNA): TGTGCCAGCAGATCCCTCGGGGATCCTAGCACAGATACGCAGTATTTT.

This clone was observed a single time. This rearrangement joins TRBV27 to TRBJ2-2, with D unresolved. Trimming removed 5 bases from V and 0 bases from J, with 4 bases in between. This CDR3 region has 13 residues. Germline V gene lookup returns CDR1 MNHEY and CDR2 SMNVEV (reference sequence). The CDR3 nucleotides read TGTGCCAGCAGTCCTTCGAACACCGGGGAGCTGTTTTTT. The encoded protein is CASSPSNTGELFF.

The V gene is TRBV6-1, the J gene TRBJ2-1; D might be TRBD1 (6 bases). CDR1 MNHNS and CDR2 SASEGT come from the germline V gene. The CDR3 spans 16 residues. The V end lost 3 bases, the J end lost 0 bases, and 12 bases lay between the germline ends. For the CDR3, the DNA is TGTGCCAGCAGTGAGTCCGGGACACGCTCCTACAATGAGCAGTTCTTC. It is translated as CASSESGTRSYNEQFF.

For this clone: The sample holds other DNA sequences that translate to the same CDR3. The rearrangement links TRBV7-9 to TRBJ2-1, with TRBD2 matching 7 bases. This CDR3 region has 13 residues. The germline gives CDR1 SEHNR, CDR2 FQNEAQ (reference sequence). The J segment lost 9 bases and the V segment lost 9 bases, leaving 11 bases of the junction unmatched. The DNA of the CDR3 is TGTGCCAGTAGCGCCAGGTGGGGGGGTGAGCAGTTCTTC. This encodes CASSARWGGEQFF.